Listed below are T cell receptor beta chains from one sample, sequenced in a study of cytomegalovirus exposure and HLA in healthy donors. Generated by immunoSEQ multiplex PCR, the TCRdb table keeps only in-frame clones and is missing some. The data contain some 170,000 clones, around 85% of them singletons. Material for sequencing was PBMCs. Receptor source: a woman under 40 in good health and CMV-seronegative. The CDR3 runs from the conserved cysteine through the conserved F or W. The D gene is left open where the match is weak. Expanded clones are given a class, and other clones once, few, many or no size at all.

D gene | J gene | clone size | V gene | CDR3 DNA | CDR3 protein
TRBD1 | TRBJ1-5 | - | TRBV6-1 | TGTGCCAGCAGTTCTCAGACAGGGGTTTCTCAGCCCCAGCATTTT | CASSSQTGVSQPQHF
- | TRBJ1-5 | - | TRBV27 | TGTGCCAGCAGTTTAATGGGGTTTAGCAATCAGCCCCAGCATTTT | CASSLMGFSNQPQHF
- | TRBJ2-6 | - | TRBV7-2 | TGTGCCAGCAGCCCGGGAATCAGGGTTTCTGGGGCCAACGTCCTGACTTTC | CASSPGIRVSGANVLTF
TRBD1 | TRBJ2-5 | - | TRBV6-5 | TGTGCCAGCAGTTACTCGACAGGGCTCCAAGAGACCCAGTACTTC | CASSYSTGLQETQYF
- | TRBJ2-2 | - | TRBV27 | TGTGCCAGCAGTTTATCTCCCCCCACTTACCTCACCGGGGAGCTGTTTTTT | CASSLSPPTYLTGELFF
- | TRBJ2-2 | - | TRBV19 | TGTGCCAGTAAGAGGGTGAACACCGGGGAGCTGTTTTTT | CASKRVNTGELFF
TRBD1 | TRBJ1-2 | - | TRBV29-1 | TGCAGCGGAAGACAGGGGTCCAACTATGGCTACACCTTC | CSGRQGSNYGYTF
- | TRBJ2-1 | - | TRBV5-1 | TGCGCCAGCAGGCCGGATCCTTCTATTGATGAGCAGTTCTTC | CASRPDPSIDEQFF
TRBD1 | TRBJ1-1 | - | TRBV7-8 | TGTGCCAGCAGCTCACACAGGGGGGGAGCTTTCTTT | CASSSHRGGAFF
- | TRBJ2-3 | - | TRBV5-4 | TGTGCCAGCAGCTTCGGTCGGAACACAGATACGCAGTATTTT | CASSFGRNTDTQYF
- | TRBJ2-1 | - | TRBV27 | TGTGCCAGCAGCCCCGGCTTGAATGAGCAGTTCTTC | CASSPGLNEQFF
- | TRBJ2-7 | once | TRBV1 | TGCACCAGCATTCCGGGACTAGCGGCCGGGCACGAGCAGTACTTC | CTSIPGLAAGHEQYF
- | TRBJ2-7 | - | TRBV5-4 | TGTGCCAGCGGGGACGGTGGGCTATCAGAGCAGTACTTC | CASGDGGLSEQYF
TRBD2 | TRBJ2-5 | - | TRBV5-4 | TGTGCCAGCAGCTCCCGGACTAGCGGGAGTTGGGAGACCCAGTACTTC | CASSSRTSGSWETQYF
- | TRBJ1-5 | few | TRBV19 | TGTGCCAGTAGTATAGGGACTTCAACCTCGCAGCCCCAGCATTTT | CASSIGTSTSQPQHF
- | TRBJ2-7 | - | TRBV1 | TGCACCAGCAGCCAAGGGGGACAGGGTGGTGCCCCCGGTACGAGGGAGCAGTACTTC | CTSSQGGQGGAPGTREQYF
- | TRBJ1-6 | - | TRBV4-2 | TGTGCCAGCAGCCATGGGAGGAACCCGGGGAATTCACCCCTCCACTTT | CASSHGRNPGNSPLHF
- | TRBJ2-7 | - | TRBV15 | TGTGCCACCAGCGTTGCCTCAGGGCAGCAGTACTTC | CATSVASGQQYF
TRBD1 | TRBJ1-6 | - | TRBV27 | TGTGCCAGCAGTTTCGCCCAACTGGGACAGTATAATTCACCCCTCCACTTT | CASSFAQLGQYNSPLHF
- | TRBJ2-1 | - | TRBV4-3 | TGCGCCAGCAGCCAAGAGCTAAGAGGCAATGAGCAGTTCTTC | CASSQELRGNEQFF
TRBD1 | TRBJ1-6 | - | TRBV18 | TGTGCCAGCTCAACCCCGCCGGGACAGCTTCCCGCGCCACCCCTCCACTTT | CASSTPPGQLPAPPLHF
- | TRBJ2-3 | - | TRBV15 | TGTGCCACCAGCAGAGATTATGACGGGGGTGAGGGGCAGTATTTT | CATSRDYDGGEGQYF
- | TRBJ1-2 | - | TRBV5-1 | TGCGCCAGCAGTCTCGAGGGCATGAAGACTAACTATGGCTACACCTTC | CASSLEGMKTNYGYTF
- | TRBJ2-7 | - | TRBV5-1 | TGCGCCAGCAGCTCAATGACAGGACACTCCTACGAGCAGTACTTC | CASSSMTGHSYEQYF
TRBD1 | TRBJ1-2 | - | TRBV10-3 | TGTGCCATCAGTGAGGTTCGGGGGACAGGGAATGGCTACACCTTC | CAISEVRGTGNGYTF
- | TRBJ1-1 | - | TRBV5-6 | TGTGCCAGCAACCCCATGAGCTCGTGGGACACTGAAGCTTTCTTT | CASNPMSSWDTEAFF
- | TRBJ2-1 | - | TRBV7-8 | TGTGCCAGCAGCTTAGATTACGGGAGCTCCTACAATGAGCAGTTCTTC | CASSLDYGSSYNEQFF
- | TRBJ1-1 | - | TRBV4-3 | TGCGCCAGCAGCCAAGATCGAGGGGAGGGCACTGAAGCTTTCTTT | CASSQDRGEGTEAFF
- | TRBJ1-1 | - | TRBV5-6 | TGTGCCAGCAGCTGGAGGACGGGTGAAGCTTTCTTT | CASSWRTGEAFF
TRBD2 | TRBJ2-1 | - | TRBV4-2 | TGTGCCAGCAGCCAAGGAAGGGAGGGGATATACAATGAGCAGTTCTTC | CASSQGREGIYNEQFF
- | TRBJ1-5 | few | TRBV19 | TGTGCCAGTACCGGTATCAATCAGCCCCAGCATTTT | CASTGINQPQHF
- | TRBJ1-6 | once | TRBV7-9 | TGTGCCAGCAGCGCGCAAACCCTCTATAATTCACCCCTCCACTTT | CASSAQTLYNSPLHF
- | TRBJ1-1 | - | TRBV4-3 | TGCGCCAGCAGCCAAGCCGACAGTCCCACTGAAGCTTTCTTT | CASSQADSPTEAFF
- | TRBJ2-1 | once | TRBV6-5 | TGTGCCAGCAGTAAGAAGCGGCTCAATGAGCAGTTCTTC | CASSKKRLNEQFF
- | TRBJ1-2 | - | TRBV9 | TGTGCCAGCAGCGCAGGACAGACATATGGCTACACCTTC | CASSAGQTYGYTF
TRBD2 | TRBJ2-1 | - | TRBV19 | TGTGCCAGTAGTACGTTATTGGGTAGCGGGAGCAATGAGCAGTTCTTC | CASSTLLGSGSNEQFF
TRBD1 | TRBJ1-5 | - | TRBV7-9 | TGTGCCAGCAGCCGTGCAGGACAGGGCCTTCAGCCCCAGCATTTT | CASSRAGQGLQPQHF
TRBD1 | TRBJ2-1 | - | TRBV5-6 | TGTGCCAGCAGCTACACAGGGGGCGCCTTTAGACAGCAGTTCTTC | CASSYTGGAFRQQFF
- | TRBJ1-1 | - | TRBV18 | TGTGCCAGCTCACCTTTGGTGGGGGGAAACACTGAAGCTTTCTTT | CASSPLVGGNTEAFF
TRBD2 | TRBJ2-7 | - | TRBV7-2 | TGTGCCAGCAGCTTCCAAAGCGGGGGGGCCTACGAGCAGTACTTC | CASSFQSGGAYEQYF
TRBD2 | TRBJ2-7 | - | TRBV5-1 | TGCGCCAGCAGCAAGGGACTAGCGGGGGGCGTGTACGAGCAGTACTTC | CASSKGLAGGVYEQYF
- | TRBJ1-1 | once | TRBV11-2 | TGTGCCAGCAGCTCCGCACTGAACACTGAAGCTTTCTTT | CASSSALNTEAFF
- | TRBJ1-1 | - | TRBV6-5 | TGTGCCAGCAGTTACTCGATTACAAGGATGAACACTGAAGCTTTCTTT | CASSYSITRMNTEAFF
- | TRBJ2-7 | - | TRBV18 | TGTGCCAGCTCACCCCTTCTGGGTAGCGGAGCTTACGAGCAGTACTTC | CASSPLLGSGAYEQYF
TRBD2 | TRBJ2-3 | - | TRBV5-6 | TGTGCCAGCAGCTTGGGAGCGGGGCAACCAAGCACAGATACGCAGTATTTT | CASSLGAGQPSTDTQYF
TRBD2 | TRBJ2-7 | - | TRBV30 | TGTGCCTGGAGTCCCCGGGGACTAGCGGGAGACGAGCAGTACTTC | CAWSPRGLAGDEQYF
- | TRBJ2-1 | - | TRBV28 | TGTGCCAGCAGTTTTCGACTTGACAATGAGCAGTTCTTC | CASSFRLDNEQFF
- | TRBJ2-2 | - | TRBV28 | TGTGCCAGCCTCAAGAGTGGGGGGCGCGGGGAGCTGTTTTTT | CASLKSGGRGELFF
TRBD2 | TRBJ2-3 | - | TRBV18 | TGTGCCAGCTCACCACTTAGCGGGAGAGGAGATACGCAGTATTTT | CASSPLSGRGDTQYF
- | TRBJ2-2 | - | TRBV4-1 | TGCGCCAGCAGCCAGGTCGACATGGGGCTTTCCGGGGAGCTGTTTTTT | CASSQVDMGLSGELFF
TRBD2 | TRBJ2-1 | - | TRBV30 | TGTGCCTGGAGTGTAATGGGGGTAGCGGGAAAATTCTTC | CAWSVMGVAGKFF
- | TRBJ1-6 | - | TRBV10-3 | TGTGCCATCAGTGTTGCAGGGTCGGATTCACCCCTCCACTTT | CAISVAGSDSPLHF
TRBD1 | TRBJ2-1 | - | TRBV4-3 | TGCGCCAGCAGCCAAGATCCGCAGGGGGCTGGTGAGCAGTTCTTC | CASSQDPQGAGEQFF
TRBD2 | TRBJ2-7 | - | TRBV29-1 | TGCAGCGTTGAAGATCGACTAGCGGGACTCTCCGAGCAGTACTTC | CSVEDRLAGLSEQYF
- | TRBJ2-7 | - | TRBV7-6 | TGTGCCAGCAGCTTCGGGACCAGTCGCGAGCAGTACTTC | CASSFGTSREQYF
- | TRBJ2-1 | - | TRBV28 | TGTGCCAGCAGTGGATCGGAGGGAACCTACAATGAGCAGTTCTTC | CASSGSEGTYNEQFF
- | TRBJ2-2 | - | TRBV4-3 | TGCGCCAGCAGCCAAGATTTCGGCAGGCGAAGGGCGAACACCGGGGAGCTGTTTTTT | CASSQDFGRRRANTGELFF
TRBD2 | TRBJ2-1 | few | TRBV2 | TGTGCCAGTCGTGATCAGCGGGGGGTCTTCTTC | CASRDQRGVFF